This T cell receptor beta chain was captured by sequencing in a study of follicular helper T cells after annual influenza vaccination. The time point was: 2014-2015 season, pre-vaccination. Each time point used roughly 40 to 110 mL of blood. As concerns this clone: Its target is unknown.

Here immunoSEQ multiplex PCR was the method, and the copy in TCRdb shows in-frame clones only, minus some. The sample carries around 13,000 clones, around 82% recorded once. Germline CDR1 is MNHEY and CDR2 is SVGAGI. CDR3 length: 13 amino acids. V shed 2 bases and J shed 5 bases, with 8 bases lying between them. Findings and limits, study-wide: Recurrent ICOS+CD38+ cTfh clonotypes included tetramer and AIM influenza-specific ones. ICOS+CD38+ cTfh clonality change tracked circulating plasmablast frequency change.

The V gene is TRBV6-5, the J gene TRBJ2-3; weak D call: TRBD1 (5 bases). The specimen was CXCR5- memory CD4+ T cells sorted from blood, collected on the day of influenza vaccination. The TCR comes from an adult who received the influenza vaccine. In DNA form, the CDR3 reads TGTGCCAGCAGTTACAGGGGTGGAGATACGCAGTATTTT. Protein sequence: CASSYRGGDTQYF.